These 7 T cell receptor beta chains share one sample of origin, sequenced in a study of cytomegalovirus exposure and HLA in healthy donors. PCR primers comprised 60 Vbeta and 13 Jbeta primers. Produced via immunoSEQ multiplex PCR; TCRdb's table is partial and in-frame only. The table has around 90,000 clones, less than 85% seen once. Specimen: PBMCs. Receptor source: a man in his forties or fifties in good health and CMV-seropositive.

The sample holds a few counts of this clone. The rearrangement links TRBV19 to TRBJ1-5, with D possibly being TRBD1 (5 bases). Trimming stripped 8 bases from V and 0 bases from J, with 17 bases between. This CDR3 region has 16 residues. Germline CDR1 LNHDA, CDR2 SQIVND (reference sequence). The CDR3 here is CASRTQGDYSNQPQHF. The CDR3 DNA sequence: TGTGCCAGTCGAACCCAGGGTGATTATAGCAATCAGCCCCAGCATTTT.

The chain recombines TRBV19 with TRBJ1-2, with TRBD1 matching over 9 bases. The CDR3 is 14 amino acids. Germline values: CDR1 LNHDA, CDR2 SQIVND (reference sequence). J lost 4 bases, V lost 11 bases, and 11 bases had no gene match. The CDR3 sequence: CASSAAQGAYGYTF. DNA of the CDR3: TGTGCCTCCTCGGCCGCACAGGGGGCCTATGGCTACACCTTC. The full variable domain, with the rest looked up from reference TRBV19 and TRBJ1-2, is DGGITQSPKYLFRKEGQNVTLSCEQNLNHDAMYWYRQDPGQGLRLIYYSQIVNDFQKGDIAEGYSVSREKKESFPLTVTSAQKNPTAFYLCASSAAQGAYGYTFGSGTRLTVV.

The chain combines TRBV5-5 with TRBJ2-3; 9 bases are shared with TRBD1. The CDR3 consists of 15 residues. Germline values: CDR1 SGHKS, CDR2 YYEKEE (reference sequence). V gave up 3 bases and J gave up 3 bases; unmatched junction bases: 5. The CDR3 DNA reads TGTGCCAGCAGCTCGAGGACAGGGGTAACAGATACGCAGTATTTT. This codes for CASSSRTGVTDTQYF.

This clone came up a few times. The CDR3 loop is CASSLTVYEQYF. DNA of the CDR3: TGTGCCAGCAGCCTGACAGTCTACGAGCAGTACTTC. The rearrangement joins TRBV11-2 to TRBJ2-7; D is possibly TRBD1 (5 bases). The CDR3 has 12 amino acids. Germline CDR1 is SGHAT and CDR2 is FQNNGV. With 5 bases removed from V and 3 bases from J, the gap between germline ends came to 8 bases.

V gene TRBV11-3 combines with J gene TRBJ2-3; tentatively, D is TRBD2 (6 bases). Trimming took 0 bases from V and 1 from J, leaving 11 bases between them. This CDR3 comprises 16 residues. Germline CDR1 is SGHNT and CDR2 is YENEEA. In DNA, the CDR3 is TGTGCCAGCAGCTTAGACGGGACTTCCGGCACAGATACGCAGTATTTT. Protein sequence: CASSLDGTSGTDTQYF.

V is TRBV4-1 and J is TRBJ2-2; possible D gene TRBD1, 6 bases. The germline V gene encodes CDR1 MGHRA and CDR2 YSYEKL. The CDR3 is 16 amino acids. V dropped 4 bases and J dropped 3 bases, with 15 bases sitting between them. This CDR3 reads CASSPNRDRYTGELFF. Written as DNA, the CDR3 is TGCGCCAGCAGCCCCAACAGGGACCGCTACACCGGGGAGCTGTTTTTT.

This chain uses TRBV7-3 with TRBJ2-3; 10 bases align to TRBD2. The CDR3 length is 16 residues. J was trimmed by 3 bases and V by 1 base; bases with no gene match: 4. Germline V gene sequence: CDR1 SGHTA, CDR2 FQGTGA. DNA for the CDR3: TGTGCCAGCAGCTTAAGGCCTAGCGGGAGTACAGATACGCAGTATTTT. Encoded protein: CASSLRPSGSTDTQYF.